These 27 T cell receptor beta chains originate from one sample sequenced in a study of T cells in narcolepsy. Clones were read by immunoSEQ multiplex PCR, and TCRdb kept only the in-frame ones, dropping some. The sample lists under 30,000 clones; around four fifths were seen once. The sample was CD45RA- memory CD4+ T cells from PBMCs. These receptors all come from a human donor with narcolepsy.

The chain carries TRBV6-1 and TRBJ1-2; 8 nucleotides match TRBD1. V lost 7 bases, J lost 8 bases, and 12 bases stayed unmatched. Per germline, CDR1 MNHNS and CDR2 SASEGT. The length of the CDR3 is 14 residues. The CDR3 protein is CASTARQGLRGYTF. The CDR3 bases are TGTGCCAGCACCGCCCGACAGGGGCTGCGCGGCTACACCTTC.

This chain links TRBV11-3 with TRBJ2-3; no firm D call. The CDR3 loop spans 14 amino acids. The germline V and J ends were trimmed by 1 base and 2 bases, with 7 bases remaining between them. Germline V lookup: CDR1 SGHNT, CDR2 YENEEA. In DNA form, the CDR3 reads TGTGCCAGCAGCTTAGGGGCCACCACAGATACGCAGTATTTT. It specifies CASSLGATTDTQYF.

This chain's CDR3 is CASSPGAGAEAFF. The CDR3 DNA reads TGTGCCAGCTCACCAGGGGCAGGGGCTGAAGCTTTCTTT. V usage is TRBV18 and J usage is TRBJ1-1; the D gene is possibly TRBD1 (6 bases). The CDR3 is 13 amino acids. Germline-derived CDR1 and CDR2 are KGHSH and LQKENI. Trimming cost V 2 bases and J 6 bases, with 10 bases left between them.

This chain joins TRBV7-8 and TRBJ1-2; D is possibly TRBD1 (5 bases). Trimming removed 2 bases from V and 4 bases from J, with 11 bases in between. Germline loops: CDR1 SGHVS, CDR2 FQNEAQ. This CDR3 is built from 14 residues. The CDR3 DNA reads as TGTGCCAGCAGCTTAACAGGAGGAGGCTATGGCTACACCTTC. Protein sequence: CASSLTGGGYGYTF.

V is TRBV28 and J is TRBJ2-7; D is unresolved. Per germline, CDR1 MDHEN and CDR2 SYDVKM. The CDR3 contains 13 residues. The V and J ends lost 5 bases and 1 base respectively, with 9 bases between them. CDR3 amino acids: CASSGRISYEQYF. DNA for the CDR3: TGTGCCAGCAGTGGCCGAATATCCTACGAGCAGTACTTC.

The V and J genes are TRBV7-2 and TRBJ1-5; D remains unclear. Germline V CDR1 and CDR2: SGHTA, FQGNSA. V was shortened by 2 bases and J by 7 bases, with 12 bases between the two germline ends. The CDR3 has 14 amino acids. CDR3 loop: CASSLPGPGQPQHF. In DNA, the CDR3 is TGTGCCAGCAGCTTACCGGGTCCGGGGCAGCCCCAGCATTTT.

The V gene is TRBV6-1, the J gene TRBJ2-7; D remains ambiguous. V was cut by 4 bases and J by 6 bases, with 7 bases left in between. CDR1 MNHNS and CDR2 SASEGT come from the germline V gene. This CDR3 has 11 amino acids. The CDR3 nucleotides are TGTGCCAGCAGTGTAATAGGCGAGCAGTACTTC. Encoded protein: CASSVIGEQYF.

The V and J genes are TRBV7-9 and TRBJ1-2; D is uncertain. V was shortened by 0 bases and J by 8 bases, with 10 bases between the two germline ends. The CDR3 contains 13 residues. Germline CDR1 and CDR2: SEHNR and FQNEAQ (reference sequence). The CDR3: CASSLARAEGYTF. The CDR3 DNA reads as TGTGCCAGCAGCTTAGCGCGGGCCGAGGGCTACACCTTC.

The chain joins TRBV30 to TRBJ2-4; a possible D gene is TRBD2 (6 bases). The V end lost 4 bases, the J end lost 7 bases, and 11 bases lay between the germline ends. Germline assignment: CDR1 GTSNPN and CDR2 SVGIG (reference sequence). The CDR3 is made up of 12 amino acids. DNA for the CDR3: TGTGCCTGGAAGGGAAGCGGGAACATTCAGTACTTC. Translated, it gives CAWKGSGNIQYF.

V gene TRBV19 combines with J gene TRBJ2-1; D might be TRBD1 (5 bases). This CDR3 comprises 15 residues. V gave up 6 bases and J gave up 2 bases, with 14 bases separating them. The germline V gene has CDR1 LNHDA and CDR2 SQIVND (reference sequence). CDR3 sequence reads: CASRKGREPYNEQFF. CDR3 bases: TGTGCCAGTAGGAAGGGCAGGGAACCCTACAATGAGCAGTTCTTC.

V usage is TRBV11-2 and J usage is TRBJ1-2; D is ambiguous. Trimming took 4 bases from V and 8 from J, leaving 14 bases between them. This CDR3 is built from 13 residues. CDR1 SGHAT and CDR2 FQNNGV come from the germline V gene. This CDR3 is CASSSIRVGGYTF. CDR3 in DNA: TGTGCCAGCAGCTCCATTAGGGTTGGGGGCTACACCTTC.

The chain is built from TRBV5-4 and TRBJ2-2; D call uncertain. This CDR3 comprises 14 residues. The germline V and J ends were trimmed by 2 bases and 3 bases, with 8 bases remaining between them. In germline, CDR1 is SGHNT, CDR2 YYREEE (reference sequence). CDR3 loop: CASSFFEHTGELFF. The CDR3 DNA reads as TGTGCCAGCAGCTTCTTTGAACACACCGGGGAGCTGTTTTTT.

This clone came up once. The chain links TRBV28 to TRBJ1-6; D unresolved. This CDR3 has 16 amino acids. V was trimmed by 6 bases and J by 1 base, leaving 13 bases between them. The V gene's germline CDR1 is MDHEN and CDR2 SYDVKM. The CDR3 spells CASRPTGSSYNSPLHF. The CDR3 DNA is TGTGCCAGCAGACCGACCGGGAGTTCCTATAATTCACCCCTCCACTTT.

This clone was recorded a few times. The rearrangement links TRBV4-2 to TRBJ2-1; 10 bases are a match to TRBD2. Germline CDR1 LGHNA, CDR2 YNFKEQ. V dropped 4 bases and J dropped 2; count of bases not matched to a gene: 5. The CDR3 contains 16 residues. Here the CDR3 DNA reads TGTGCCAGCAGCCCGGACCTAGCGGGGGCCTACAATGAGCAGTTCTTC. This sequence encodes CASSPDLAGAYNEQFF.

The chain has TRBV6-6 and TRBJ1-6, with D uncertain. CDR1 is MNHNY and CDR2 is SVGAGI in the germline V gene (reference sequence). Trimming removed 8 bases from V and 2 bases from J, with 13 bases in between. The CDR3 loop spans 15 amino acids. CDR3 DNA sequence: TGTGCCAGCCGGGGTCACTTCACCTATAATTCACCCCTCCACTTT. Protein: CASRGHFTYNSPLHF.

This clone was found once. This rearrangement joins TRBV5-8 to TRBJ1-5; no clear D gene. This CDR3 is 15 amino acids long. Germline values: CDR1 SGHTS, CDR2 YDEGEE. Deletions cut 4 bases from V and 6 bases from J, with 17 bases between. CDR3: CASSVILSAGQPQHF. As DNA, the CDR3 is TGTGCCAGCAGCGTGATTTTAAGCGCGGGTCAGCCCCAGCATTTT.

The chain couples TRBV7-2 to TRBJ2-7; 9 bases agree with TRBD2. This CDR3 has 15 amino acids. The trim removed 5 bases at V and 4 bases at J, leaving 9 bases unmatched. The germline CDR1 and CDR2 sequences are SGHTA and FQGNSA. CDR3 protein: CASSPAGGRRYEQYF. CDR3 nucleotide sequence: TGTGCCAGCAGCCCAGCGGGGGGCCGAAGGTACGAGCAGTACTTC.

The gene calls are TRBV6-9 and TRBJ2-1; D gene ambiguous. Germline-derived CDR1 and CDR2 are MNHGY and SVAAGI. Trimming cost V 11 bases and J 8 bases, with 13 bases left between them. This CDR3 comprises 11 residues. CDR3 in DNA: TGTGCCGGTTCCTCGGCGGATGAGCAGTTCTTC. Protein: CAGSSADEQFF.

The rearrangement uses TRBV18 and TRBJ2-2; D uncertain. V lost 3 bases to trimming and J lost 4 bases, with 18 bases between them. The CDR3 extends over 17 amino acids. Per germline, CDR1 KGHSH and CDR2 LQKENI. The CDR3 reads CASSPRRATLFTGELFF. The DNA for the CDR3 is TGTGCCAGCTCACCGCGTAGGGCTACATTATTCACCGGGGAGCTGTTTTTT.

Comment on this clone: At one end, the junction sequence differs from germline, possibly due to a read error. This chain connects TRBV7-7 to TRBJ2-5, with a weak D call TRBD1 (6 bases). Germline V gene data show CDR1 as SSHAT and CDR2 as FNYEAQ (reference sequence). The CDR3 sequence is 13 residues long. The CDR3 sequence: CASSRTVQETQYF. CDR3 nucleotide sequence: TGTGCTAGCAGCCGGACAGTTCAAGAGACCCAGTACTTC.

The rearrangement links TRBV28 to TRBJ1-6; perhaps TRBD1 as D (5 bases). This CDR3 has 13 amino acids. V was shortened by 10 bases and J by 7 bases, with 14 bases between the two germline ends. CDR1 and CDR2 from the germline V gene are MDHEN and SYDVKM. Written as DNA, the CDR3 is TGTGCCACTCTGACAGCTTCGAATTCACCCCTCCACTTT. Translated: CATLTASNSPLHF.

Only a few counts were recorded for this clone. This rearrangement joins TRBV28 to TRBJ1-5; 11 bases are a match to TRBD1. The CDR3 runs 15 residues. Germline CDR1 is MDHEN and CDR2 is SYDVKM. Trimming cost V 2 bases and J 8 bases; bases outside gene matches: 5. The CDR3 DNA follows: TGTGCCAGCAGTTTAGGGGGGGACAGGGGGAAGCCCCAGCATTTT. Its protein is CASSLGGDRGKPQHF.

The rearrangement joins TRBV6-4 to TRBJ2-6; no firm D call. The CDR3 loop spans 16 amino acids. V was trimmed by 4 bases and J by 0 bases, leaving 10 bases between them. CDR1 is MRHNA, CDR2 SNTAGT, per germline. The DNA of the CDR3 is TGTGCCAGCAGTGTTGACGCCCCCTCTGGGGCCAACGTCCTGACTTTC. Its translation is CASSVDAPSGANVLTF.

This clone occurred once. This chain uses TRBV27 with TRBJ1-1; D gene uncertain. Trimming took off 3 bases at V and 2 bases at J, with 7 bases between the two ends. CDR3 length equals 13 residues. The germline V gene has CDR1 MNHEY and CDR2 SMNVEV (reference sequence). CDR3 loop: CASSFRENTEAFF. The CDR3 DNA follows: TGTGCCAGCAGTTTCCGGGAAAACACTGAAGCTTTCTTT.

The V gene is TRBV4-1, the J gene TRBJ2-7; TRBD2 matches 12 bases. Germline V gives CDR1 MGHRA, CDR2 YSYEKL. The CDR3 is 17 residues long. Trimming cost V 0 bases and J 2 bases; bases outside gene matches: 5. The DNA for the CDR3 is TGCGCCAGCAGCCAAGACCGACTAGCGGGGGCGCCCTACGAGCAGTACTTC. It yields the protein CASSQDRLAGAPYEQYF.

The chain is built from TRBV28 and TRBJ1-2, with D perhaps matching TRBD1 (5 bases). Germline CDR1 MDHEN, CDR2 SYDVKM. The V and J ends lost 3 bases and 7 bases respectively, with 12 bases between them. There are 13 residues in the CDR3. The CDR3 region has the DNA TGTGCCAGCAGTTTCTCGGCAGGGCTTGGCTACACCTTC. Translating gives CASSFSAGLGYTF.

The chain links TRBV19 to TRBJ1-5; D may be TRBD1 (5 bases). The CDR3 is 19 residues long. The V gene lost 5 bases and the J gene lost 0 bases, with 23 bases spanning the gap. Germline lookup yields CDR1 LNHDA and CDR2 SQIVND (reference sequence). In DNA form, the CDR3 reads TGTGCCAGTAGTGCGGGCGGGGCAGGGAGGACCTATAGCAATCAGCCCCAGCATTTT. It is translated as CASSAGGAGRTYSNQPQHF.